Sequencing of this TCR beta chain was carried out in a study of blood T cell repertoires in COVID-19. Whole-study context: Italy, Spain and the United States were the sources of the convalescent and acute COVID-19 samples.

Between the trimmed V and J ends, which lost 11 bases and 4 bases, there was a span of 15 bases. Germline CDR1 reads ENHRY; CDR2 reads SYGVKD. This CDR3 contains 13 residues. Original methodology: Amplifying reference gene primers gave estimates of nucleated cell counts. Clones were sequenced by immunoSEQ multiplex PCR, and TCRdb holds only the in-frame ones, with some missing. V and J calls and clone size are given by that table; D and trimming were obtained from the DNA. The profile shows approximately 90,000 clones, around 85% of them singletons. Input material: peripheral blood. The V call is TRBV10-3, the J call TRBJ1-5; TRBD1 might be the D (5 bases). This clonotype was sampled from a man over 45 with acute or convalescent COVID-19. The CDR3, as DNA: TGTGCCTCAGCCGGGACTCCTAATCAGCCCCAGCATTTT. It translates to CASAGTPNQPQHF.